This T cell receptor beta chain originates from a study of shared T cell receptors in the human thymus. Measured with immunoSEQ multiplex PCR; TCRdb has only the in-frame clones, and not every one. The sample lists approximately 760,000 clones, 80% to 90% seen once, with 0.008% to 0.011% in the top ten. The CDR3 runs to 16 residues. V shed 6 bases and J shed 4 bases, with 21 bases lying between them. Germline V CDR1 and CDR2: LGHNT, FRNRAP. This clone was seen once. This same sample was also part of a study on human thymus T cells.

J is TRBJ1-2 and V is TRBV12-5; D unresolved. This TCR derives from a girl under two years old with a congenital heart defect. The sequenced sample was thymocytes. CDR3 nucleotide sequence: TGTGCTAGTGGACTAATTAACAAAGGATCCTCCTATGGCTACACCTTC. Encoded protein: CASGLINKGSSYGYTF.